A selection of T cell receptor beta chains follows, all from one sample in a study of blood T cell repertoires in COVID-19. Produced via immunoSEQ multiplex PCR; TCRdb's table is partial and in-frame only. There are under 250,000 clones in the sample; approximately 85% occur only once, and around 5.5% lies in the top ten. The sequencing sample was made of peripheral blood. These receptors all stem from a man aged 50 to 60 with COVID-19, enrolled during active disease. Each CDR3 is given with its conserved first and last residue. A D gene is named only where the DNA matches it firmly. Size is omitted from some rows. Given values are once, few, many or a class for expanded clones.

abundance	d_gene	v_gene	j_gene	CDR3nt	CDR3aa
.	.	TRBV6-2/TRBV6-3	TRBJ2-7	TGTGCCAGCAGTCAGTCCTACGAGCAGTACTTC	CASSQSYEQYF
.	TRBD1	TRBV19	TRBJ2-1	TGTGCCACGACAGGGGGGAGGTATAATGAGCAGTTCTTC	CATTGGRYNEQFF
.	TRBD2	TRBV29-1	TRBJ2-1	TGCAGCGCTGCTAGGGGGACTAGCGGGGGGCTTAGCTCCTACAATGAGCAGTTCTTC	CSAARGTSGGLSSYNEQFF
.	.	TRBV11-1	TRBJ1-3	TGTGCCAGCAGCCTACAGGGTGGAAACACCATATATTTT	CASSLQGGNTIYF
once	TRBD1	TRBV19	TRBJ1-2	TGTGCCAGTACCTCGACAGGGTATGGCTACACCTTC	CASTSTGYGYTF
.	.	TRBV7-2	TRBJ2-7	TGTGCCAGCAGCTTAGGAGGCCTTGTCAACGAGCAGTACTTC	CASSLGGLVNEQYF
few	TRBD1	TRBV14	TRBJ1-4	TGTGCCAGCAGCCGGGACAGGGTTGGTGAAAAACTGTTTTTT	CASSRDRVGEKLFF
.	TRBD1	TRBV18	TRBJ1-5	TGTGCCAGCTCAACAGGGGACAATCAGCCCCAGCATTTT	CASSTGDNQPQHF
.	TRBD1	TRBV6-5	TRBJ1-2	TGTGCCAGCAGACCGGGACAGAACGGTGGCTACACCTTC	CASRPGQNGGYTF
.	.	TRBV7-2	TRBJ2-7	TGTGCCAGCAGCCGAGGGGGGGTCGAGCAGTACTTC	CASSRGGVEQYF
few	.	TRBV10-3	TRBJ1-2	TGTGCCATTAGACAGGTGGTTAACTATGGCTACACCTTC	CAIRQVVNYGYTF
few	.	TRBV6-5	TRBJ1-6	TGTGCCAGCAGCCGATCAGGGGTTTCACCCCTCCACTTT	CASSRSGVSPLHF
few	.	TRBV3-1/TRBV3-2	TRBJ1-5	TGTGCCAGCAGTTACAGGGTTAGCAATCAGCCCCAGCATTTT	CASSYRVSNQPQHF
.	.	TRBV6-1	TRBJ1-2	TGTGCCAGCAGTGAAGACTTGGGGCGCGGCTACACCTTC	CASSEDLGRGYTF
once	TRBD1	TRBV11-2	TRBJ1-6	TGTGCCAGCAGCTTGGACAGGGGGAATTCACCCCTCCACTTT	CASSLDRGNSPLHF
.	.	TRBV5-1	TRBJ2-3	TGCGCCAGCAGCTTGGTGGGGGGGCGTCCTCCAGATACGCAGTATTTT	CASSLVGGRPPDTQYF
.	TRBD1	TRBV18	TRBJ2-1	TGTGCCAGCTCACCACGAACAGGGGCCGGATCCTACAATGAGCAGTTCTTC	CASSPRTGAGSYNEQFF
.	TRBD2	TRBV7-9	TRBJ2-7	TGTGCCAGCAGCCCACCAAGGGAGGGTCGACACGAGCAGTACTTC	CASSPPREGRHEQYF
.	.	TRBV11-2	TRBJ2-7	TGTGCCAGCAGCTTAGTGGCAGGGGTCTACGAGCAGTACTTC	CASSLVAGVYEQYF
.	TRBD2	TRBV11-2	TRBJ2-1	TGTGCCAGCAGCCCGACCGGACTAGCGGGGGTTCATGAGCAGTTCTTC	CASSPTGLAGVHEQFF
.	.	TRBV11-3	TRBJ2-7	TGTGCCAGCAGCTTAGTCAGGGGCAGCGAGCAGTACTTC	CASSLVRGSEQYF
.	.	TRBV30	TRBJ2-3	TGTGCCTGGAGTATACAGGGGAGGCGTACAGATACGCAGTATTTT	CAWSIQGRRTDTQYF
.	TRBD1	TRBV11-2	TRBJ2-5	TGTGCCAGCAGCCCCGGACAGGGGGAGACCCAGTACTTC	CASSPGQGETQYF
.	TRBD1	TRBV6-5	TRBJ2-7	TGTGCCAGCAGTCAACACCCGGGACAGGGCCACGAGCAGTACTTC	CASSQHPGQGHEQYF
once	TRBD2	TRBV11-1	TRBJ2-3	TGTGCCAGCAGCTTAGTGGGACTAGCGTCAGATACGCAGTATTTT	CASSLVGLASDTQYF
.	.	TRBV10-3	TRBJ2-3	TGTGCCTCCCAAGGGGTTAACCCAACCTATACGCAGTATTTT	CASQGVNPTYTQYF
.	.	TRBV28	TRBJ1-1	TGTGCCAGCAGTTTGGGACATAAGAACACTGAAGCTTTCTTT	CASSLGHKNTEAFF
few	.	TRBV28	TRBJ1-6	TGTGCCAGCAGTTTATACTCCGGCTCCTATAATTCACCCCTCCACTTT	CASSLYSGSYNSPLHF
few	.	TRBV4-1	TRBJ1-6	TGCGCCAGCAGCCTCAGACAGTTTCCCGTTAATTCACCCCTCCACTTT	CASSLRQFPVNSPLHF
.	TRBD1	TRBV7-2	TRBJ1-2	TGTGCCAGCAGCTTAGAGCCAGGGGGCGCCTATGGCTACACCTTC	CASSLEPGGAYGYTF
.	.	TRBV4-1	TRBJ2-6	TGCGCCAGCAGCCCGGTCGGCAGGGGTCTTCTAGCTGGGGCCAACGTCCTGACTTTC	CASSPVGRGLLAGANVLTF